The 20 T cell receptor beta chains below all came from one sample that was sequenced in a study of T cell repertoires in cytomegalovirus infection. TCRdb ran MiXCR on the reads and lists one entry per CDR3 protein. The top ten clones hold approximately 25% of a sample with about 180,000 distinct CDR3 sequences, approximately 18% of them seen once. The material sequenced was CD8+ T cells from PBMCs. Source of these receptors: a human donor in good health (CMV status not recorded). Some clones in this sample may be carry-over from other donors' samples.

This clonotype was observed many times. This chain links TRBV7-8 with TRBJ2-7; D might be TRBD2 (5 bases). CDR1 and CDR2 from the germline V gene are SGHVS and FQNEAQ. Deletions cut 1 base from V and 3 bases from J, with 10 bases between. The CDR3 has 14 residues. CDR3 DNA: TGTGCCAGCAGCTTAGAGGCCGGGGACTACGAGCAGTACTTC. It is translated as CASSLEAGDYEQYF.

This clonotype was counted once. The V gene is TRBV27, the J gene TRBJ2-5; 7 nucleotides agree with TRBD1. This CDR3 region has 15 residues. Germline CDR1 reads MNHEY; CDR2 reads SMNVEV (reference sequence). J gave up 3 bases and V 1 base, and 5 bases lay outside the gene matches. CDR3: CASSLWPGGEETQYF. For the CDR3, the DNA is TGTGCCAGCAGTTTATGGCCAGGGGGTGAAGAGACCCAGTACTTC.

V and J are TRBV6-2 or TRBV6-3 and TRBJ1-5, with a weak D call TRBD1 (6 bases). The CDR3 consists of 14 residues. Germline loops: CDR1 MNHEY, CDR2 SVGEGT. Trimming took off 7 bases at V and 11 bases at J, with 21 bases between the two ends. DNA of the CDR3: TGTGCCAGCATGAACAGGGCGCCCCAATTTGCCCAGCATTTT. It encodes CASMNRAPQFAQHF.

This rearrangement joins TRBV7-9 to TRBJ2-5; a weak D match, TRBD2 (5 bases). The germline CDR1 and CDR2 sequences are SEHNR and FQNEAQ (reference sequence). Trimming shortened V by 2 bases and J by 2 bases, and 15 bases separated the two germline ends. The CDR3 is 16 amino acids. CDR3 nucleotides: TGTGCCAGCAGCTTAAAGCCAGTTGGAGGTCAAGAGACCCAGTACTTC. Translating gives CASSLKPVGGQETQYF.

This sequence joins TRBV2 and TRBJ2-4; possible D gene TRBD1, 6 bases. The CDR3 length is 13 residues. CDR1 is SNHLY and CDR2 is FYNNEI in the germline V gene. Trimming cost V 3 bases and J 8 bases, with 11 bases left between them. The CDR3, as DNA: TGTGCCAGCAGTGAGGTTTACAGGGACATTCAGTACTTC. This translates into CASSEVYRDIQYF.

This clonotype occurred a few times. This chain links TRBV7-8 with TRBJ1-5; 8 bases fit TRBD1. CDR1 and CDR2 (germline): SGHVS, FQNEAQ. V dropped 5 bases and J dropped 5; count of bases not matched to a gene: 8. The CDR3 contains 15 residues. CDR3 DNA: TGTGCCAGCAGCCCAGGCCAGGGGGCTCATCAGCCCCAGCATTTT. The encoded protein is CASSPGQGAHQPQHF.

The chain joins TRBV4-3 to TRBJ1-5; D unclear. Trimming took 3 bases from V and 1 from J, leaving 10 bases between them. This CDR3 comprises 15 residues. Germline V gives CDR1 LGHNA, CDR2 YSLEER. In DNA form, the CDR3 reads TGCGCCAGCAGCCAGCTGGTCGGGAGCAATCAGCCCCAGCATTTT. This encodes CASSQLVGSNQPQHF.

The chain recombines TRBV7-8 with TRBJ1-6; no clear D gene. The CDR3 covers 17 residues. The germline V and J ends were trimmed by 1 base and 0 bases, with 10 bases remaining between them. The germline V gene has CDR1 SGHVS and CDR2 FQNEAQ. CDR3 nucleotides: TGTGCCAGCAGCTTAGTGCAGACGAGCTCCTATAATTCACCCCTCCACTTT. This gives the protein CASSLVQTSSYNSPLHF.

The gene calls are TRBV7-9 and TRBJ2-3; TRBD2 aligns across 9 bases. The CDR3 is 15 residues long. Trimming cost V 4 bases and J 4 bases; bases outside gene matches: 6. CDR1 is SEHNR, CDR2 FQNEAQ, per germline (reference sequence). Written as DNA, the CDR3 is TGTGCCAGCAGCTCCACCGGGACTAGCCCAGATACGCAGTATTTT. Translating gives CASSSTGTSPDTQYF.

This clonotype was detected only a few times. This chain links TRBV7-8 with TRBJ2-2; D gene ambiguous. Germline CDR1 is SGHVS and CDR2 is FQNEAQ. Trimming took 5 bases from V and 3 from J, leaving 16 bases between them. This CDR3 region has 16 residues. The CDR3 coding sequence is TGTGCCAGCAGCCCTGCCCTGAATTGGGACACCGGGGAGCTGTTTTTT. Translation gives CASSPALNWDTGELFF.

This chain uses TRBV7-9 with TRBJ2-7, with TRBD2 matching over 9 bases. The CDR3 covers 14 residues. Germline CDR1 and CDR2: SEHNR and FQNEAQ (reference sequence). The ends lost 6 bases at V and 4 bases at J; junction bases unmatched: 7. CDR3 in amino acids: CASSPKRGDYEQYF. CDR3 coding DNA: TGTGCCAGCAGTCCCAAGCGGGGGGATTACGAGCAGTACTTC.

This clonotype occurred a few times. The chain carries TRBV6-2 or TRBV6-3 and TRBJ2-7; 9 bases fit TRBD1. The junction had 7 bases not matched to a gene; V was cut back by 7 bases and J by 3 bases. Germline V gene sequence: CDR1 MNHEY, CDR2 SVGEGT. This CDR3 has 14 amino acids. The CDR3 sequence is CASTSGQGLYEQYF. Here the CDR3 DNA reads TGTGCCAGCACCTCGGGACAGGGTCTCTACGAGCAGTACTTC.

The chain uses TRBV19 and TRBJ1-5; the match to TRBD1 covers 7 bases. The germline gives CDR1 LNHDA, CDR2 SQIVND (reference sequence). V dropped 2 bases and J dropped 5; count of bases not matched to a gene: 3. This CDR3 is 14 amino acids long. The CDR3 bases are TGTGCCAGTAGTATACTCACAGGGGATCAGCCCCAGCATTTT. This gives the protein CASSILTGDQPQHF.

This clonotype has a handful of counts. The CDR3 loop is CASSESGTHYEQYF. The CDR3 DNA reads as TGTGCCAGCAGCGAATCCGGGACCCACTACGAGCAGTACTTC. The J gene is TRBJ2-7, the V gene TRBV28; D is possibly TRBD1 or TRBD2 (5 bases each). V lost 6 bases, J lost 3 bases, and 15 bases lay in between. Per germline, CDR1 MDHEN and CDR2 SYDVKM. This CDR3 region has 14 residues.

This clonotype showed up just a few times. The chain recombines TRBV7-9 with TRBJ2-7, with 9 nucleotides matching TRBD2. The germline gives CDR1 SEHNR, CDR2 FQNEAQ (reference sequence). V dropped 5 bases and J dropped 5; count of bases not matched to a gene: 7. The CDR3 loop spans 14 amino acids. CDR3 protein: CASSEGTSIHEQYF. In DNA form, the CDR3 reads TGTGCCAGCAGCGAAGGGACTAGCATACACGAGCAGTACTTC. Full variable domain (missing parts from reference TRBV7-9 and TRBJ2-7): DTGVSQNPRHKITKRGQNVTFRCDPISEHNRLYWYRQTLGQGPEFLTYFQNEAQLEKSRLLSDRFSAERPKGSFSTLEIQRTEQGDSAMYLCASSEGTSIHEQYFGPGTRLTVT.

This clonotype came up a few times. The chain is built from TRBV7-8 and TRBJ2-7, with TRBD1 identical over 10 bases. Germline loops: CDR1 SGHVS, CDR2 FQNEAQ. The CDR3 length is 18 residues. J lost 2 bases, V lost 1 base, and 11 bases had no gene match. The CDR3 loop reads CASSLGQGASRRAYEQYF. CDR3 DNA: TGTGCCAGCAGCTTAGGACAGGGGGCCTCGAGAAGGGCCTACGAGCAGTACTTC.

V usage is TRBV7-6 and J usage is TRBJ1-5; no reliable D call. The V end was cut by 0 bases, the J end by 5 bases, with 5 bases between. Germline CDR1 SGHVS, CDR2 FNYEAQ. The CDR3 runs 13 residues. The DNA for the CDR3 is TGTGCCAGCAGCTTAGCGTGGGATCAGCCCCAGCATTTT. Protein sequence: CASSLAWDQPQHF.

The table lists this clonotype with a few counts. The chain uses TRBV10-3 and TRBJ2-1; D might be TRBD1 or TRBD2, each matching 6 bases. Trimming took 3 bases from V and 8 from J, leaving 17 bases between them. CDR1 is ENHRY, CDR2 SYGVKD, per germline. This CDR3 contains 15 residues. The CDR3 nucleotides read TGTGCCATCAGTGACGGTCCGGGGGCCGGGGATGAGCAGTTCTTC. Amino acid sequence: CAISDGPGAGDEQFF.

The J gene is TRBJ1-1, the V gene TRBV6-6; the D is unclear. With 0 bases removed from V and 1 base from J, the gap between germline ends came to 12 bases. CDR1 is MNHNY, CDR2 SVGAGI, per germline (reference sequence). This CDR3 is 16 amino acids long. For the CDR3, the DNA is TGTGCCAGCAGTTACTCGAGGGAGGTCGGGAACACTGAAGCTTTCTTT. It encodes CASSYSREVGNTEAFF.

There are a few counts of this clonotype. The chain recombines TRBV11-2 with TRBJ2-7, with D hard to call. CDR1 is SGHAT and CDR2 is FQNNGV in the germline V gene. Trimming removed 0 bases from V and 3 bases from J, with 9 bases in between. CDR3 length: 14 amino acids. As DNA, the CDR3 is TGTGCCAGCAGCTTAGACACCGAATTCTACGAGCAGTACTTC. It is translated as CASSLDTEFYEQYF. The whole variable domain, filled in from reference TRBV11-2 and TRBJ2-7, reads EAGVAQSPRYKIIEKRQSVAFWCNPISGHATLYWYQQILGQGPKLLIQFQNNGVVDDSQLPKDRFSAERLKGVDSTLKIQPAKLEDSAVYLCASSLDTEFYEQYFGPGTRLTVT.